The 29 T cell receptor beta chains in this list originate from one sample, sequenced in a study of CD8+ T cells in alopecia areata. Reverse transcribed after extraction, RNA yielded cDNA as the sequencing template. Profiled with immunoSEQ multiplex PCR; TCRdb holds only in-frame clones, not every one. The table includes more than 200,000 clones, about 40% detected once. Specified treatment: oral pan-JAK inhibitor, 5-10 mg twice daily. Here the sequenced sample was CD4+ T cells sorted from blood, taken at approximately week 37, from a patient treated with tofacitinib. The receptors were sampled from a human donor with alopecia areata.

The chain couples TRBV14 to TRBJ2-7, with D possibly called TRBD1 or TRBD2 (5 bases each). The CDR3 sequence is 14 residues long. Deletions cut 3 bases from V and 6 bases from J, with 15 bases between. In germline, CDR1 is SGHDN, CDR2 FVKESK. CDR3 DNA sequence: TGTGCCAGCAGCCACATGGTCAGGGCGGGCGAGCAGTACTTC. Its protein is CASSHMVRAGEQYF. Complete variable domain (other parts from reference TRBV14 and TRBJ2-7): EAGVTQFPSHSVIEKGQTVTLRCDPISGHDNLYWYRRVMGKEIKFLLHFVKESKQDESGMPNNRFLAERTGGTYSTLKVQPAELEDSGVYFCASSHMVRAGEQYFGPGTRLTVT.

The chain carries TRBV30 and TRBJ1-2; 9 bases are shared with TRBD1. CDR1 and CDR2 (germline): GTSNPN, SVGIG (reference sequence). The CDR3 has 14 amino acids. The trim removed 5 bases at V and 6 bases at J, leaving 10 bases unmatched. CDR3 DNA: TGTGCCTGGGCCTTACAGGGGGCGCGGAATGGCTACACCTTC. It is translated as CAWALQGARNGYTF.

The V call is TRBV4-3, the J call TRBJ2-4; 7 bases fit TRBD1. Trimming at V came to 0 bases and at J to 9 bases, leaving 2 bases not matched to a gene. Germline CDR1 LGHNA, CDR2 YSLEER. The CDR3 has 13 residues. The CDR3 loop reads CASSQEDRTIQYF. The CDR3 coding sequence is TGCGCCAGCAGCCAAGAGGACAGGACCATTCAGTACTTC.

V is TRBV19 and J is TRBJ2-4; D ambiguous. The germline gives CDR1 LNHDA, CDR2 SQIVND (reference sequence). The CDR3 has 12 residues. Between the trimmed V and J ends, which lost 11 bases and 7 bases, there was a span of 15 bases. The CDR3, as DNA: TGTGCCGTAGGCCCACCTGCTAACATTCAGTACTTC. It is translated as CAVGPPANIQYF.

This clone turned up a few times. The chain uses TRBV18 and TRBJ2-1, with D maybe TRBD2 (6 bases). The CDR3 sequence is 15 residues long. Trimming removed 6 bases from V and 0 bases from J, with 12 bases in between. The germline gives CDR1 KGHSH, CDR2 LQKENI. CDR3 DNA: TGTGCCAGCTCCCCTCTAGCGAACTCCTACAATGAGCAGTTCTTC. It yields the protein CASSPLANSYNEQFF.

V usage is TRBV7-9 and J usage is TRBJ2-7; D may be TRBD1 (6 bases). The V end was cut by 4 bases, the J end by 2 bases, with 15 bases between. The CDR3 runs 15 residues. Germline V gene sequence: CDR1 SEHNR, CDR2 FQNEAQ (reference sequence). The CDR3 protein is CASSYRGRGAYEQYF. In DNA, the CDR3 is TGTGCCAGCAGCTACCGGGGCAGGGGAGCCTACGAGCAGTACTTC.

This clone was seen only a few times. This chain links TRBV6-1 with TRBJ2-3, with D perhaps assigned TRBD1 or TRBD2 (5 bases each). This CDR3 spans 15 amino acids. Germline V gene lookup returns CDR1 MNHNS and CDR2 SASEGT. Trimming cost V 5 bases and J 2 bases, with 14 bases left between them. The CDR3 DNA reads TGTGCCAGCAGTCCCACGTGGGGGTTCACAGATACGCAGTATTTT. Translation gives CASSPTWGFTDTQYF.

The chain employs TRBV7-3 and TRBJ2-1, with TRBD2 matching over 11 bases. Trimming removed 5 bases from V and 3 bases from J; junction bases left unmatched: 6. The CDR3 spans 16 residues. Germline CDR1 SGHTA, CDR2 FQGTGA. In nucleotides, the CDR3 is TGTGCCAGCAGCCTGGGACTAGCGGAGGACTACAATGAGCAGTTCTTC. As protein: CASSLGLAEDYNEQFF.

The V call is TRBV28, the J call TRBJ2-1; 8 bases fit TRBD1. V gave up 6 bases and J gave up 9 bases; unmatched junction bases: 13. Per the germline V gene, CDR1 is MDHEN and CDR2 is SYDVKM. CDR3 size: 15 residues. CDR3 nucleotide sequence: TGTGCCAGCAGCCTCGGACAGGGCCCCTTGGGTGAGCAGTTCTTC. It specifies CASSLGQGPLGEQFF.

This clone was counted between two and nine times. The genes are TRBV5-1 and TRBJ2-4; 9 bases map to TRBD1. V was clipped by 0 bases and J by 5 bases; unmatched bases: 12. There are 18 residues in the CDR3. Looked up from germline, CDR1 is SGHRS and CDR2 is YFSETQ. The CDR3 loop is CASSLGGTGTRPQNIQYF. CDR3 coding DNA: TGCGCCAGCAGCTTGGGTGGGACAGGGACCCGGCCGCAAAACATTCAGTACTTC. The full variable domain, in which reference TRBV5-1 and TRBJ2-4 provide the parts outside the CDR3, is KAGVTQTPRYLIKTRGQQVTLSCSPISGHRSVSWYQQTPGQGLQFLFEYFSETQRNKGNFPGRFSGRQFSNSRSEMNVSTLELGDSALYLCASSLGGTGTRPQNIQYFGAGTRLSVL.

V gene TRBV28 combines with J gene TRBJ2-7; the D call may be TRBD1 or TRBD2 (7 bases each). Germline V gene data show CDR1 as MDHEN and CDR2 as SYDVKM. The CDR3 runs 11 residues. With 6 bases removed from V and 9 bases from J, the gap between germline ends came to 12 bases. The CDR3 sequence: CASRERDRQYF. The CDR3 DNA is TGTGCCAGCAGAGAGCGGGACAGGCAGTACTTC.

This clone showed up just a few times. This rearrangement joins TRBV7-2 to TRBJ2-4, with 12 bases aligning to TRBD2. V lost 5 bases, J lost 3 bases, and 14 bases stayed unmatched. CDR3 length: 19 residues. CDR1 is SGHTA, CDR2 FQGNSA, per germline. CDR3 in amino acids: CASSIERLAGVGVKNIQYF. The CDR3 DNA is TGTGCCAGCAGCATAGAAAGACTAGCGGGAGTAGGCGTCAAAAACATTCAGTACTTC.

This chain joins TRBV6-5 and TRBJ2-7; tentatively, D is TRBD1 or TRBD2 (5 bases each). In germline, CDR1 is MNHEY, CDR2 SVGAGI. The CDR3 consists of 15 residues. Deletions cut 7 bases from V and 0 bases from J, with 16 bases between. CDR3 DNA: TGTGCCAGCAAGCACAGCCGGGACCGCTCCTACGAGCAGTACTTC. Translating gives CASKHSRDRSYEQYF.

The J gene is TRBJ2-1, the V gene TRBV28; a possible D gene is TRBD2 (6 bases). The germline V gene encodes CDR1 MDHEN and CDR2 SYDVKM. The V gene lost 5 bases and the J gene lost 6 bases, with 14 bases spanning the gap. There are 14 residues in the CDR3. The CDR3 DNA is TGTGCCAGCAGTCCTCGACTAGTCGGCAATGAGCAGTTCTTC. This sequence encodes CASSPRLVGNEQFF.

This rearrangement joins TRBV9 to TRBJ1-2; tentatively, D is TRBD1 (6 bases). Germline CDR1 is SGDLS and CDR2 is YYNGEE. The CDR3 is made up of 15 amino acids. Trimming pared 3 bases from V and 2 bases from J, leaving 14 bases between. Written as DNA, the CDR3 is TGTGCCAGCAGCGCCATATCGCAGGGGAACTATGGCTACACCTTC. This gives the protein CASSAISQGNYGYTF.

J is TRBJ2-5 and V is TRBV7-2; D is perhaps TRBD2 (6 bases). Germline V gene lookup returns CDR1 SGHTA and CDR2 FQGNSA. This CDR3 spans 13 amino acids. V was pared by 3 bases and J by 3 bases, with 8 bases between. The CDR3 sequence: CASSFSGKETQYF. DNA of the CDR3: TGTGCCAGCAGCTTTAGCGGCAAAGAGACCCAGTACTTC.

This chain uses TRBV5-1 with TRBJ1-1, with D unresolved. This CDR3 spans 11 amino acids. Germline assignment: CDR1 SGHRS and CDR2 YFSETQ. V was shortened by 3 bases and J by 6 bases, with 6 bases between the two germline ends. CDR3 sequence reads: CASSSKAEAFF. In DNA form, the CDR3 reads TGCGCCAGCAGCTCAAAGGCTGAAGCTTTCTTT.

The rearrangement links TRBV5-1 to TRBJ2-7, with 11 bases matching TRBD2. CDR1 SGHRS and CDR2 YFSETQ come from the germline V gene. This CDR3 is 17 amino acids long. V was pared by 0 bases and J by 7 bases, with 12 bases of the junction left unmatched. CDR3 protein: CASSLALAGGPGSEQYF. The CDR3 DNA sequence: TGCGCCAGCAGCTTGGCCTTAGCGGGAGGGCCAGGTTCGGAGCAGTACTTC.

This clone appeared a few times. The rearrangement joins TRBV4-1 to TRBJ1-5; D not resolved. Trimming stripped 2 bases from V and 2 bases from J, with 16 bases between. The CDR3 is 17 residues long. Germline V gene data show CDR1 as MGHRA and CDR2 as YSYEKL. CDR3 sequence reads: CASSQSYIGDRNQPQHF. The CDR3, as DNA: TGCGCCAGCAGCCAATCCTACATCGGGGATCGCAATCAGCCCCAGCATTTT.

The chain employs TRBV4-1 and TRBJ2-1; possibly TRBD1 or TRBD2 for D (5 bases each). CDR1 is MGHRA, CDR2 YSYEKL, per germline. The CDR3 is made up of 15 amino acids. With 5 bases removed from V and 0 bases from J, the gap between germline ends came to 11 bases. Written as DNA, the CDR3 is TGCGCCAGCAGCTTGGGGGAAGACTCCTACAATGAGCAGTTCTTC. Translation: CASSLGEDSYNEQFF.

This chain connects TRBV5-1 to TRBJ2-3, with 10 bases lining up with TRBD2. Germline CDR1 reads SGHRS; CDR2 reads YFSETQ. V dropped 5 bases and J dropped 6; count of bases not matched to a gene: 15. The CDR3 sequence is 17 residues long. CDR3 nucleotide sequence: TGCGCCAGCAGTGAGATAGCGGGAGGCCGAGGCGGGGATACGCAGTATTTT. It specifies CASSEIAGGRGGDTQYF.

The J gene is TRBJ2-7, the V gene TRBV27; 10 bases line up with TRBD1. The germline V gene encodes CDR1 MNHEY and CDR2 SMNVEV (reference sequence). The CDR3 loop spans 16 amino acids. The trim removed 3 bases at V and 2 bases at J, leaving 7 bases unmatched. CDR3 loop: CASSFGSGTGAYEQYF. DNA for the CDR3: TGTGCCAGCAGTTTCGGGTCCGGGACAGGGGCCTACGAGCAGTACTTC.

The V call is TRBV5-4, the J call TRBJ1-2; D remains ambiguous. The germline V gene has CDR1 SGHNT and CDR2 YYREEE (reference sequence). The ends were cut back, 0 bases at V and 8 bases at J, with 8 bases in the middle. This CDR3 is 12 amino acids long. The CDR3 loop reads CASSLGLGGYTF. The CDR3, as DNA: TGTGCCAGCAGCTTGGGGCTGGGCGGCTACACCTTC.

The rearrangement uses TRBV5-6 and TRBJ1-5; 7 bases line up with TRBD1. Germline CDR1 reads SGHDT; CDR2 reads YYEEEE. This CDR3 comprises 14 residues. The ends lost 3 bases at V and 9 bases at J; junction bases unmatched: 9. The CDR3 DNA is TGTGCCAGCAGCTCACGACAGGGCCGTGGGCCCCAGCATTTT. Its protein is CASSSRQGRGPQHF.

This chain uses TRBV18 with TRBJ2-5, with D maybe TRBD2 (5 bases). Germline V gene sequence: CDR1 KGHSH, CDR2 LQKENI. Trimming removed 0 bases from V and 6 bases from J, with 14 bases in between. The CDR3 has 15 amino acids. CDR3 coding DNA: TGTGCCAGCTCACCACCGTCCGGGAATGGAAAGACCCAGTACTTC. Translating it yields CASSPPSGNGKTQYF.

This clone was picked up a small number of times. The chain links TRBV29-1 to TRBJ2-5, with 10 bases aligning to TRBD2. V gave up 1 base and J gave up 4 bases; unmatched junction bases: 12. CDR3 length: 17 amino acids. Germline V gene lookup returns CDR1 SQVTM and CDR2 ANQGSEA. The CDR3 coding sequence is TGCAGCGTTGAAGGTAGAATAGCGGGAGGCTGGGGAGAGACCCAGTACTTC. It codes for CSVEGRIAGGWGETQYF.

The gene calls are TRBV27 and TRBJ2-1; tentative D call: TRBD1 (6 bases). The CDR3 spans 18 residues. Germline loops: CDR1 MNHEY, CDR2 SMNVEV (reference sequence). V lost 8 bases to trimming and J lost 8 bases, with 31 bases between them. The CDR3 loop reads CASVSRGTWDILPYEQFF. CDR3 coding DNA: TGTGCCAGCGTTTCCCGAGGAACTTGGGACATCCTCCCATATGAGCAGTTCTTC.

This clone was found a few times. V is TRBV20-1 and J is TRBJ1-1; 7 nucleotides match TRBD1. J lost 4 bases, V lost 8 bases, and 1 base had no gene match. CDR1 DFQATT and CDR2 SNEGSKA come from the germline V gene (reference sequence). The CDR3 is 10 amino acids. The CDR3 DNA reads TGCAGTCAGGGGGGCACTGAAGCTTTCTTT. It yields the protein CSQGGTEAFF.

V is TRBV6-5 and J is TRBJ2-5; unclear D gene. V lost 10 bases, J lost 3 bases, and 9 bases lay in between. This CDR3 contains 11 residues. Germline V gene sequence: CDR1 MNHEY, CDR2 SVGAGI. The CDR3 DNA reads TGTGCCATCGGCGAGGAAGAGACCCAGTACTTC. Protein sequence: CAIGEEETQYF.